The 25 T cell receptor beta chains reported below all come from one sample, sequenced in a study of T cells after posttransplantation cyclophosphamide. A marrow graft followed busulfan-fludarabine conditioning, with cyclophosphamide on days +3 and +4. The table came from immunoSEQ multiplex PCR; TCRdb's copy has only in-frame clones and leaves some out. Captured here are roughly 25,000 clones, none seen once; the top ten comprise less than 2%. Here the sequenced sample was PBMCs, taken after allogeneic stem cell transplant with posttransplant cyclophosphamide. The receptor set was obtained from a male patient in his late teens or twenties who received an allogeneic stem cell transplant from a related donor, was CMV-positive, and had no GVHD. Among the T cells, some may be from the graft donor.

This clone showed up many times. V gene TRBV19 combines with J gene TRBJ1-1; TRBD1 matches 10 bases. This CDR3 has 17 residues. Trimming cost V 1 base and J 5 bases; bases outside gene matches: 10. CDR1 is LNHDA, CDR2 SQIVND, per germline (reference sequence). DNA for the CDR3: TGTGCCAGTAGTATAGTAAGGGGACAGGGGTTTAGGACTGAAGCTTTCTTT. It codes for CASSIVRGQGFRTEAFF.

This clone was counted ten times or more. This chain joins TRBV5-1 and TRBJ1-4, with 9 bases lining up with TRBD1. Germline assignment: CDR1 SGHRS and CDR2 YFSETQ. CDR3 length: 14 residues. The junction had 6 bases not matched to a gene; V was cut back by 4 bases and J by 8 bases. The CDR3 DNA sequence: TGCGCCAGCAGCACCGGACAGGGGCACGAAAAACTGTTTTTT. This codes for CASSTGQGHEKLFF.

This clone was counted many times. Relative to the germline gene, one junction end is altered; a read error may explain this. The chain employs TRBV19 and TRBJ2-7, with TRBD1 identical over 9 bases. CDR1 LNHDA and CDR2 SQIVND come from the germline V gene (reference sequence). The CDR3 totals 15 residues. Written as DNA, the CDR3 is TGTGCCAGTAGCATAGGAGGGACAGGGCGCTACGAGCAGTACTTC. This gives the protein CASSIGGTGRYEQYF.

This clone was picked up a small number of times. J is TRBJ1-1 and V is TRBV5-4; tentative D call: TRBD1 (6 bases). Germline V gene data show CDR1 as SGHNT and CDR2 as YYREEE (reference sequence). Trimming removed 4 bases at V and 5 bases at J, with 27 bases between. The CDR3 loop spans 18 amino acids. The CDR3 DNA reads TGTGCCAGCAGCCCCATTCCGGACATATCTATGAGGGGGACTGAAGCTTTCTTT. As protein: CASSPIPDISMRGTEAFF.

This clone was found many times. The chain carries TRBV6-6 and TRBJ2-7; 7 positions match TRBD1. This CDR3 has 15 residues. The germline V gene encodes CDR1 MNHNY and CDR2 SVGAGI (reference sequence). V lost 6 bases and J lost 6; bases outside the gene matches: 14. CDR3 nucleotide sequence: TGTGCCAGCAGCTTTGGACAGGAGGTTTCGGGCGAGCAGTACTTC. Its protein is CASSFGQEVSGEQYF.

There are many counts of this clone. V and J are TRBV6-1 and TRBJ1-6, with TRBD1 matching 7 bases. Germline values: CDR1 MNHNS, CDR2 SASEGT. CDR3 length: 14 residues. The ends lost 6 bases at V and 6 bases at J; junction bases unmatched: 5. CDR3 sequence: CASSAGTANSPLHF. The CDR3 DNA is TGTGCCAGCAGCGCAGGGACAGCTAATTCACCCCTCCACTTT.

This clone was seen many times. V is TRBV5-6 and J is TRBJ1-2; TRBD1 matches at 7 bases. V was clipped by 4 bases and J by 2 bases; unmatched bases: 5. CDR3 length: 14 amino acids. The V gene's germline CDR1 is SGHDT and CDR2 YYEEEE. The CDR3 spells CASSPTGRNYGYTF. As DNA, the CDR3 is TGTGCCAGCAGCCCGACAGGGCGGAACTATGGCTACACCTTC.

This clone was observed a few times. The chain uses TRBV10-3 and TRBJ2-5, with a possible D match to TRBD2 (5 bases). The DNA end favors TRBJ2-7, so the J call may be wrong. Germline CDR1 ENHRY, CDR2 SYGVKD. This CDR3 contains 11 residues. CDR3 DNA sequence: TGTGCCATCTCCTACGGGAACGAGCAGTACTTC. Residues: CAISYGNEQYF.

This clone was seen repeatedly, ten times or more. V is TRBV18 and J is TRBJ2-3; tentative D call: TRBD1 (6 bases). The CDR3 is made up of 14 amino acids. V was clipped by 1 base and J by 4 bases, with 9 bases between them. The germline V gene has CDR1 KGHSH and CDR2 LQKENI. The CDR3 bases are TGTGCCAGCTCACCACTTACAGGGCCAGATACGCAGTATTTT. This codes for CASSPLTGPDTQYF.

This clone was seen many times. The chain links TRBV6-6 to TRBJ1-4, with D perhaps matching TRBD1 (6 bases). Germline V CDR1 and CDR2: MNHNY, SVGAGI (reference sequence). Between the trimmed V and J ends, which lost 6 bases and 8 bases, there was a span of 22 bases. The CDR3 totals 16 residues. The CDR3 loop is CASRSRGQGMSEKLFF. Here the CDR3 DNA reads TGTGCCAGCAGGAGTAGAGGGCAGGGGATGTCGGAAAAACTGTTTTTT.

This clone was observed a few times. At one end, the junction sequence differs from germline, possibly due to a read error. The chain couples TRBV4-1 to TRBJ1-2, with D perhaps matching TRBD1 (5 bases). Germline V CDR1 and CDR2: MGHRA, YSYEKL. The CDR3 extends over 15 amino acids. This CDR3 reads CASSQETASWGGYAF. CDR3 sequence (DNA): TGCGCCAGCAGCCAAGAGACAGCCTCCTGGGGTGGCTACGCCTTC.

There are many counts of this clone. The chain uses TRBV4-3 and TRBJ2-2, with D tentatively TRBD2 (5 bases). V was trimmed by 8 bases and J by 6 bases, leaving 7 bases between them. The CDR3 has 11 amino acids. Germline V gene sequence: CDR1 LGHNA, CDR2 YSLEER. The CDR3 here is CASSRAGELFF. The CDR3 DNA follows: TGCGCCAGCTCGAGGGCCGGGGAGCTGTTTTTT.

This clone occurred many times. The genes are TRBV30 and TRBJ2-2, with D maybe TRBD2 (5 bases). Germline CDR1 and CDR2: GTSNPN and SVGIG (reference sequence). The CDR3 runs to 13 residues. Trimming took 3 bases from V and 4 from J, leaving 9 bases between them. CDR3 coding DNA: TGTGCCTGGAGGCAGCGGCTCACCGGGGAGCTGTTTTTT. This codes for CAWRQRLTGELFF.

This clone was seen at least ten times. CDR3: CARINRGEVGYTF. CDR3 in DNA: TGTGCCAGAATTAACAGGGGAGAGGTAGGCTACACCTTC. This sequence joins TRBV2 and TRBJ1-2, with 7 bases that match TRBD1. CDR3 length: 13 amino acids. V shed 9 bases and J 8 bases; nucleotides not matched to a gene: 12. CDR1 SNHLY and CDR2 FYNNEI come from the germline V gene. The full variable domain, rest sourced from reference TRBV2 and TRBJ1-2, is EPEVTQTPSHQVTQMGQEVILRCVPISNHLYFYWYRQILGQKVEFLVSFYNNEISEKSEIFDDQFSVERPDGSNFTLKIRSTKLEDSAMYFCARINRGEVGYTFGSGTRLTVV.

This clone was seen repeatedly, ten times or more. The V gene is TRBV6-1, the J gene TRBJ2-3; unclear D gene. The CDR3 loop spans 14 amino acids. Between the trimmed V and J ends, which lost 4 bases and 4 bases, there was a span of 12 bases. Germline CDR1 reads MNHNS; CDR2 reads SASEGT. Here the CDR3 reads CASSGDGTADTQYF. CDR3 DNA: TGTGCCAGCAGTGGAGATGGCACAGCAGATACGCAGTATTTT.

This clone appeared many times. Written as DNA, the CDR3 is TGTGCCAGCAGCTCCCCAGGGGTACCTCAAGAGACCCAGTACTTC. Protein product: CASSSPGVPQETQYF. This chain connects TRBV5-6 to TRBJ2-5; tentative D call: TRBD1 (6 bases). The CDR3 spans 15 residues. Looked up from germline, CDR1 is SGHDT and CDR2 is YYEEEE. V was pared by 3 bases and J by 2 bases, with 14 bases between. The full variable domain, with the rest looked up from reference TRBV5-6 and TRBJ2-5, is DAGVTQSPTHLIKTRGQQVTLRCSPKSGHDTVSWYQQALGQGPQFIFQYYEEEERQRGNFPDRFSGHQFPNYSSELNVNALLLGDSALYLCASSSPGVPQETQYFGPGTRLLVL.

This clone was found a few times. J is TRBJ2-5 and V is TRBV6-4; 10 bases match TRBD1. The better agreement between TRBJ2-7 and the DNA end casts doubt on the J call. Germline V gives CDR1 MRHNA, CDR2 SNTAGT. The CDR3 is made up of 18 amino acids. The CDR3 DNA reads TGTGCCAGCAGTGACCCGACCCGACAGGGGGCGGCGGTGTACGAGCAGTACTTC. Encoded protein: CASSDPTRQGAAVYEQYF.

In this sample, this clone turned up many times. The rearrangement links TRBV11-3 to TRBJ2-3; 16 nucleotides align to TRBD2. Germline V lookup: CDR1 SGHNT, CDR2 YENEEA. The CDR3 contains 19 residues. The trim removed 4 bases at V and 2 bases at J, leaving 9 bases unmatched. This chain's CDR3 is CASSSGQGLAGGVTDTQYF. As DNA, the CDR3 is TGTGCCAGCAGCTCGGGACAGGGACTAGCGGGAGGGGTCACAGATACGCAGTATTTT.

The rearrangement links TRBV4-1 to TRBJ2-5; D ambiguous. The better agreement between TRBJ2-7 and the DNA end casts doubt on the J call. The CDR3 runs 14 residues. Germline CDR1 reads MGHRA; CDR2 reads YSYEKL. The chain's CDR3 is CASSQVTVSYEQYF. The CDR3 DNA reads TGCGCCAGCAGCCAAGTAACGGTCTCCTACGAGCAGTACTTC.

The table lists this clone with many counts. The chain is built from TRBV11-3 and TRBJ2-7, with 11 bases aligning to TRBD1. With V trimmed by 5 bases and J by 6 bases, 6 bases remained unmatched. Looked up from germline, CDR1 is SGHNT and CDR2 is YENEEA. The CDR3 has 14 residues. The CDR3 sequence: CASSRGQGASEQYF. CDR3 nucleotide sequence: TGTGCCAGCAGCCGTGGACAGGGGGCATCCGAGCAGTACTTC.

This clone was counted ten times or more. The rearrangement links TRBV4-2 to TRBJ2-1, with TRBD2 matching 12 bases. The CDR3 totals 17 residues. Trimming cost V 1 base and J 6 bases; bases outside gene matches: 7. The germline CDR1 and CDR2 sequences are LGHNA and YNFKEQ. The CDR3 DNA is TGTGCCAGCAGCCAAGTATTCCTAGCGGGAGGGATCAATGAGCAGTTCTTC. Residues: CASSQVFLAGGINEQFF.

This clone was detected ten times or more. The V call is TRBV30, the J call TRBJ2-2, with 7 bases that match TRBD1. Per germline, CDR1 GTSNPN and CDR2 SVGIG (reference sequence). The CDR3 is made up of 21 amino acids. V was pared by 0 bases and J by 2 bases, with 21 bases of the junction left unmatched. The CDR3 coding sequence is TGTGCCTGGAGTGTACTTGTAACCCAGCTAATCCGGGACAGTAACACCGGGGAGCTGTTTTTT. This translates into CAWSVLVTQLIRDSNTGELFF.

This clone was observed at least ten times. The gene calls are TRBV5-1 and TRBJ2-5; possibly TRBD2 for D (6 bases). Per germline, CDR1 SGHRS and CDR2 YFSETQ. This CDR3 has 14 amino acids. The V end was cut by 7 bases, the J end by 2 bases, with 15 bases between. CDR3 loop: CASHDPGTQETQYF. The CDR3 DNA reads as TGCGCCAGCCACGACCCAGGGACTCAAGAGACCCAGTACTTC.

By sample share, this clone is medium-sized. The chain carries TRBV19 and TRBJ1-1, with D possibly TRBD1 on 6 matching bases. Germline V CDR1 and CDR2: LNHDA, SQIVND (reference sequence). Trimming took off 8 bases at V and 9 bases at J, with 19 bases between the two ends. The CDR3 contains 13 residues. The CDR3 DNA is TGTGCCAGTCAGGGGACCCAGGGAACAAAAGCTTTCTTT. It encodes CASQGTQGTKAFF.

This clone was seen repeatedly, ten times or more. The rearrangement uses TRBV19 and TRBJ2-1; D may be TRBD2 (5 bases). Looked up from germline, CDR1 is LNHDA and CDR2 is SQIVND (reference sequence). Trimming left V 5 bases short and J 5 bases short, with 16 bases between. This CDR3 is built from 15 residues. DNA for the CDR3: TGTGCCAGTAGTCCAAGACTATTTTCCCACAATGAGCAGTTCTTC. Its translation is CASSPRLFSHNEQFF.